This T cell receptor beta chain is drawn from a study of blood T cell repertoires in COVID-19. Study context: Donors in the United States, Italy and Spain gave samples during acute or convalescent COVID-19. PBMCs, B-cell-depleted T cells, or T cells provided the cDNA or gDNA that made up the material.

Profiled with immunoSEQ multiplex PCR; TCRdb holds only in-frame clones, not every one. This table has approximately 44,000 clones, nearly 90% appearing once. The receptor's source is a man aged 55 to 70 with acute or convalescent COVID-19. Sequencing input: peripheral blood.

The CDR3 DNA reads TGTGCCAGTCGAACTAGCGGGGTGAACACCGGGGAGCTGTTTTTT. It is translated as CASRTSGVNTGELFF. The chain is built from TRBV19 and TRBJ2-2; 10 bases are a match to TRBD2. Germline V gene sequence: CDR1 LNHDA, CDR2 SQIVND (reference sequence). The CDR3 sequence is 15 residues long. V lost 8 bases and J lost 1; bases outside the gene matches: 4.